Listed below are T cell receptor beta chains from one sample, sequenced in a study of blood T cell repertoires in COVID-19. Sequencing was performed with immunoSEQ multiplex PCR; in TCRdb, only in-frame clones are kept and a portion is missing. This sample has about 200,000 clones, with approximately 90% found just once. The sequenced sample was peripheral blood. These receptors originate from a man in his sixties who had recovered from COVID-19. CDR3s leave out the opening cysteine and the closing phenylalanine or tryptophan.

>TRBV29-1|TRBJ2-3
SAHRGGGPDTQY
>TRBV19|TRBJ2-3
ASSDQGGADTQY
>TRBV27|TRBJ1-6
ASSLGRTSNSPLH
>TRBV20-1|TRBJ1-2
SASFLTGYT
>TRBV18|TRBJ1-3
ASSPRGPDTGNTIY
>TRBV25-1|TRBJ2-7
ASTTPVGGEQY
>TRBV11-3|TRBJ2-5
ASSLGYGETQY
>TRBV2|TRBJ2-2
ASSAGGRAGELF
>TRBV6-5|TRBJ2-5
ASSYRGVGETQY
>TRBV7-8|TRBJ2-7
ASSLDEVSGRGTYEQY
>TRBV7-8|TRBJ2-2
ASSLNRLAGRSGELF
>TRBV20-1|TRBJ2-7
SAQVSYEQY
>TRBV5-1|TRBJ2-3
ASSLDGTGGTDTQY
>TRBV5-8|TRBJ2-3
ASSLRLAGGFTDTQY
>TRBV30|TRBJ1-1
AWIPRGGLGLYTEAF
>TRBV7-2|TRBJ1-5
ASSFTGPGQGNQPQH
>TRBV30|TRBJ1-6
AWSVSASTSSYNSPLH
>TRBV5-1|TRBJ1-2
ASRPGQGFYGYT
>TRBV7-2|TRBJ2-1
ASSPLGAVNEQF
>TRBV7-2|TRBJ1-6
ASSLTSNSPLH
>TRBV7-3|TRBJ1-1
ASSSGQRNTEAF
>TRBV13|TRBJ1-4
ASSFQPRGKLF
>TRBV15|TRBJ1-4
ATSRDRGGSEKLF
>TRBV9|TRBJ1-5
ASSPDGNSNQPQH